These 26 T cell receptor beta chains originate from one sample sequenced in a study of long-term antiretroviral therapy in people with HIV. This was the immunoSEQ v3.0 assay at survey level. Profiling relied on immunoSEQ multiplex PCR, and the TCRdb table lists in-frame clones only, not all of them. The sample contains 15,000 to 20,000 clones, roughly 71% of which appear only once. The material sequenced was unsorted PBMCs, taken 2.5 years before starting antiretroviral therapy. The source is a woman between 45 and 65 years old with HIV.

This clone appeared a few times. This sequence joins TRBV6-1 and TRBJ2-7, with D perhaps TRBD1 or TRBD2 (6 bases each). Germline CDR1 reads MNHNS; CDR2 reads SASEGT. Deletions cut 6 bases from V and 3 bases from J, with 12 bases between. CDR3 length: 13 amino acids. CDR3 DNA: TGTGCCAGCAGCAGTGAGGGGGGCTACGAGCAGTACTTC. This codes for CASSSEGGYEQYF.

The rearrangement joins TRBV9 to TRBJ2-7; 8 bases match TRBD2. This CDR3 comprises 15 residues. The germline CDR1 and CDR2 sequences are SGDLS and YYNGEE. V lost 3 bases and J lost 0; bases outside the gene matches: 5. As DNA, the CDR3 is TGTGCCAGCAGCGGTAGCGGGGTTAGCTCCTACGAGCAGTACTTC. Its translation is CASSGSGVSSYEQYF.

By share, this clone ranks as medium-sized. The rearrangement links TRBV28 to TRBJ2-7; D is possibly TRBD1 (8 bases). Trimming removed 6 bases at V and 2 bases at J, with 17 bases between. Germline V gene data show CDR1 as MDHEN and CDR2 as SYDVKM. The CDR3 totals 15 residues. Written as DNA, the CDR3 is TGTGCCAGCAGACTTCGGACAGGGACTACCTACGAGCAGTACTTC. Translation gives CASRLRTGTTYEQYF.

The J gene is TRBJ2-6, the V gene TRBV5-1; possible D gene TRBD1, 6 bases. Germline-derived CDR1 and CDR2 are SGHRS and YFSETQ. The CDR3 contains 15 residues. V was cut by 4 bases and J by 2 bases, with 10 bases left in between. As DNA, the CDR3 is TGCGCCAGCAGCCAGGACAGACCTGGGGCCAACGTCCTGACTTTC. It is translated as CASSQDRPGANVLTF.

This chain connects TRBV21-1 to TRBJ2-7; TRBD1, the table's D call, lacks a check against the DNA. TRBV21-1 is shown as a pseudogene. The CDR3 consists of 15 residues. The CDR3 sequence: CASSKAGTGVFEQYV. CDR3 coding DNA: TGTGCCAGCAGCAAAGCCGGGACAGGGGTTTTCGAGCAGTACGTC.

Here the CDR3 reads CASSLGGGNQPQHF. CDR3 nucleotides: TGTGCCAGCAGCTTAGGGGGGGGCAATCAGCCCCAGCATTTT. The gene calls are TRBV7-2 and TRBJ1-5, with D tentatively TRBD1 (5 bases). V was pared by 1 base and J by 2 bases, with 6 bases between. Germline loops: CDR1 SGHTA, CDR2 FQGNSA. This CDR3 has 14 residues.

The CDR3 protein is CASSLGSGPISYEQYF. The CDR3 bases are TGCGCCAGCAGCTTGGGTAGCGGGCCTATATCCTACGAGCAGTACTTC. The genes are TRBV5-1 and TRBJ2-7; 7 bases agree with TRBD2. V was clipped by 0 bases and J by 1 base; unmatched bases: 7. Germline CDR1 reads SGHRS; CDR2 reads YFSETQ. This CDR3 spans 16 amino acids.

The gene calls are TRBV5-4 and TRBJ2-6; possibly TRBD1 or TRBD2 for D (7 bases each). The V and J ends lost 4 bases and 4 bases respectively, with 18 bases between them. Germline V lookup: CDR1 SGHNT, CDR2 YYREEE (reference sequence). CDR3 length: 17 amino acids. CDR3: CASSMTGRVSGANVLTF. DNA for the CDR3: TGTGCCAGCAGCATGACAGGGAGGGTCTCCGGGGCCAACGTCCTGACTTTC. Based on the CDR3 plus reference TRBV5-4 and TRBJ2-6, the full variable domain is ETGVTQSPTHLIKTRGQQVTLRCSSQSGHNTVSWYQQALGQGPQFIFQYYREEENGRGNFPPRFSGLQFPNYSSELNVNALELDDSALYLCASSMTGRVSGANVLTFGAGSRLTVL.

The J gene is TRBJ1-6, the V gene TRBV6-6; a possible D gene is TRBD1 (5 bases). This CDR3 is built from 13 residues. Trimming took 6 bases from V and 5 from J, leaving 8 bases between them. CDR1 is MNHNY, CDR2 SVGAGI, per germline (reference sequence). The CDR3 DNA reads as TGTGCCAGCAGATCGACAGATAATTCACCCCTCCACTTT. Its translation: CASRSTDNSPLHF.

This clone appeared a few times. This chain uses TRBV5-5 with TRBJ2-3; D not certain. The CDR3 spans 13 residues. V was pared by 4 bases and J by 4 bases, with 10 bases between. CDR1 is SGHKS and CDR2 is YYEKEE in the germline V gene (reference sequence). The CDR3 region is CASSPRSPDTQYF. CDR3 sequence (DNA): TGTGCCAGCAGCCCCCGCAGCCCAGATACGCAGTATTTT.

This rearrangement joins TRBV6-7 to TRBJ1-6, with D unresolved. TRBV6-7 carries the ORF label, with uncertain function. CDR3 length: 10 amino acids. V was shortened by 3 bases and J by 9 bases, with 0 bases between the two germline ends. Here the CDR3 reads CASSYSPLHF. In nucleotides, the CDR3 is TGTGCCAGCAGTTATTCACCCCTCCACTTT.

The chain has TRBV5-1 and TRBJ2-1; TRBD2 agrees at 11 bases. Germline CDR1 and CDR2: SGHRS and YFSETQ. There are 15 residues in the CDR3. Trimming at V came to 4 bases and at J to 7 bases, leaving 7 bases not matched to a gene. Here the CDR3 reads CASSPLAGVENEQFF. In DNA form, the CDR3 reads TGCGCCAGCAGCCCACTAGCGGGGGTGGAGAATGAGCAGTTCTTC. Drawing the rest from reference TRBV5-1 and TRBJ2-1, the complete variable domain is KAGVTQTPRYLIKTRGQQVTLSCSPISGHRSVSWYQQTPGQGLQFLFEYFSETQRNKGNFPGRFSGRQFSNSRSEMNVSTLELGDSALYLCASSPLAGVENEQFFGPGTRLTVL.

The chain links TRBV2 to TRBJ2-5; TRBD2 might be the D (5 bases). Germline-derived CDR1 and CDR2 are SNHLY and FYNNEI. The CDR3 extends over 12 amino acids. The germline V and J ends were trimmed by 4 bases and 6 bases, with 9 bases remaining between them. The CDR3, as DNA: TGTGCCAGCAGTGGAGGGCCCAAGACCCAGTACTTC. This encodes CASSGGPKTQYF. The whole variable domain, remainder taken from reference TRBV2 and TRBJ2-5, is EPEVTQTPSHQVTQMGQEVILRCVPISNHLYFYWYRQILGQKVEFLVSFYNNEISEKSEIFDDQFSVERPDGSNFTLKIRSTKLEDSAMYFCASSGGPKTQYFGPGTRLLVL.

The V call is TRBV5-1, the J call TRBJ2-3; a weak D match, TRBD1 (5 bases). Germline-derived CDR1 and CDR2 are SGHRS and YFSETQ. The germline V and J ends were trimmed by 0 bases and 2 bases, with 7 bases remaining between them. This CDR3 spans 14 amino acids. The CDR3: CASSLADNTDTQYF. Here the CDR3 DNA reads TGCGCCAGCAGCTTGGCGGACAACACAGATACGCAGTATTTT. Full variable domain (outside the CDR3, taken from reference TRBV5-1 and TRBJ2-3): KAGVTQTPRYLIKTRGQQVTLSCSPISGHRSVSWYQQTPGQGLQFLFEYFSETQRNKGNFPGRFSGRQFSNSRSEMNVSTLELGDSALYLCASSLADNTDTQYFGPGTRLTVL.

The V and J genes are TRBV27 and TRBJ2-7; possibly TRBD1 for D (6 bases). This CDR3 spans 15 amino acids. V gave up 7 bases and J gave up 0 bases, with 16 bases separating them. CDR1 MNHEY and CDR2 SMNVEV come from the germline V gene (reference sequence). The CDR3 nucleotides are TGTGCCAGCAAACCCACAGGGATGAGCTCCTACGAGCAGTACTTC. Protein sequence: CASKPTGMSSYEQYF.

The table lists this clone with a few counts. The chain recombines TRBV5-6 with TRBJ2-5; no reliable D call. This CDR3 comprises 13 residues. V lost 3 bases, J lost 2 bases, and 8 bases lay in between. The V gene's germline CDR1 is SGHDT and CDR2 YYEEEE. CDR3 region: CASSWAAQETQYF. The CDR3 region has the DNA TGTGCCAGCAGCTGGGCAGCGCAAGAGACCCAGTACTTC.

The chain recombines TRBV4-2 with TRBJ2-7, with D possibly matching TRBD1 (6 bases). Germline CDR1 reads LGHNA; CDR2 reads YNFKEQ. The V end lost 4 bases, the J end lost 1 base, and 20 bases lay between the germline ends. This CDR3 is built from 17 residues. The CDR3 reads CASSRGGGSETSYEQYF. The CDR3 nucleotides read TGTGCCAGCAGCCGAGGGGGTGGGTCAGAGACTTCCTACGAGCAGTACTTC.

This chain uses TRBV5-6 with TRBJ2-7; D uncertain. The germline V and J ends were trimmed by 0 bases and 4 bases, with 14 bases remaining between them. Germline lookup yields CDR1 SGHDT and CDR2 YYEEEE. CDR3 length: 15 amino acids. The DNA of the CDR3 is TGTGCCAGCAGCTTGGCCCTAGAGGACCCTTACGAGCAGTACGTC. Translated: CASSLALEDPYEQYV.

This clone was detected only once. Here the CDR3 reads CASRPGLAGEQYV. In nucleotides, the CDR3 is TGTGCCAGCAGACCGGGACTAGCGGGTGAGCAGTACGTC. The rearrangement uses TRBV6-5 and TRBJ2-7, with TRBD2 identical over 12 bases. CDR3 length: 13 residues. Germline V gene sequence: CDR1 MNHEY, CDR2 SVGAGI. The V and J ends lost 6 bases and 7 bases, in that order; junction bases with no gene match: 4.

This chain uses TRBV4-1 with TRBJ2-5; D may be TRBD2 (6 bases). Germline V gives CDR1 MGHRA, CDR2 YSYEKL. Trimming left V 0 bases short and J 2 bases short, with 10 bases between. The CDR3 spans 15 residues. CDR3 nucleotides: TGCGCCAGCAGCCAAGATGCCCGGGGGCAAGAGACCCAGTACTTC. The encoded protein is CASSQDARGQETQYF.

The chain is built from TRBV19 and TRBJ1-1, with D hard to call. The CDR3 totals 14 residues. V shed 5 bases and J shed 0 bases, with 10 bases lying between them. CDR1 is LNHDA, CDR2 SQIVND, per germline (reference sequence). CDR3 protein: CASSLRAMNTEAFF. The CDR3 DNA reads as TGTGCCAGTAGTTTAAGGGCCATGAACACTGAAGCTTTCTTT.

The chain joins TRBV5-6 to TRBJ2-5, with 14 bases aligning to TRBD2. The CDR3 loop spans 16 amino acids. Germline V gives CDR1 SGHDT, CDR2 YYEEEE. Trimming at V came to 1 base and at J to 4 bases, leaving 3 bases not matched to a gene. The CDR3 spells CASSLRGTSGGETQYF. The CDR3, as DNA: TGTGCCAGCAGCTTGAGAGGGACTAGCGGGGGAGAGACCCAGTACTTC.

The rearrangement links TRBV5-1 to TRBJ2-7; no clear D gene. The CDR3 length is 11 residues. Germline assignment: CDR1 SGHRS and CDR2 YFSETQ. V lost 2 bases and J 5 bases, leaving 5 bases between the germline ends. The CDR3 sequence is CASSFGDEQYF. Here the CDR3 DNA reads TGCGCCAGCAGCTTTGGGGACGAGCAGTACTTC. Filled out from reference TRBV5-1 and TRBJ2-7, the complete variable domain reads KAGVTQTPRYLIKTRGQQVTLSCSPISGHRSVSWYQQTPGQGLQFLFEYFSETQRNKGNFPGRFSGRQFSNSRSEMNVSTLELGDSALYLCASSFGDEQYFGPGTRLTVT.

The V gene is TRBV28, the J gene TRBJ2-5; 11 nucleotides align to TRBD2. Trimming removed 5 bases from V and 4 bases from J; junction bases left unmatched: 3. The germline V gene has CDR1 MDHEN and CDR2 SYDVKM. The CDR3 runs to 14 residues. CDR3 residues: CASSGTSGAETQYF. The CDR3 DNA reads as TGTGCCAGCAGTGGGACTAGCGGAGCAGAGACCCAGTACTTC.

There are a few counts of this clone. J is TRBJ1-2 and V is TRBV18; perhaps TRBD1 as D (5 bases). CDR1 and CDR2 (germline): KGHSH, LQKENI. The V gene lost 3 bases and the J gene lost 6 bases, with 20 bases spanning the gap. There are 16 residues in the CDR3. The chain's CDR3 is CASSPGAVRVADGYTF. Written as DNA, the CDR3 is TGTGCCAGCTCACCTGGAGCAGTCAGGGTGGCTGATGGCTACACCTTC.

A single count supports this clone. V and J are TRBV19 and TRBJ1-1, with D uncertain. The V end was cut by 4 bases, the J end by 1 base, with 7 bases between. The CDR3 sequence is 13 residues long. The germline gives CDR1 LNHDA, CDR2 SQIVND (reference sequence). The CDR3 region has the DNA TGTGCCAGTAGTAAAAACGAGAACACTGAAGCTTTCTTT. Amino acids: CASSKNENTEAFF.